One and the same sample provided the 29 T cell receptor beta chains below, sequenced in a study of blood T cell repertoires in COVID-19. The data were produced by immunoSEQ multiplex PCR, yet TCRdb's version contains in-frame clones alone and is incomplete. The table includes about 410,000 clones, 70% to 90% detected once. Sequenced input: peripheral blood. The receptors shown here come from a woman in her 40s with COVID-19, enrolled during active disease.

CDR3: CASSLRPAVSAGVYNEQFF. As DNA, the CDR3 is TGTGCCAGCAGCTTACGGCCGGCCGTCTCGGCGGGGGTGTACAATGAGCAGTTCTTC. The genes are TRBV11-3 and TRBJ2-1, with 7 bases fitting TRBD2. Trimming at V came to 2 bases and at J to 4 bases, leaving 17 bases not matched to a gene. CDR1 SGHNT and CDR2 YENEEA come from the germline V gene. The CDR3 loop spans 19 amino acids.

The V gene is TRBV27, the J gene TRBJ2-1, with 8 bases identical to TRBD2. CDR1 is MNHEY, CDR2 SMNVEV, per germline (reference sequence). The ends lost 7 bases at V and 4 bases at J; junction bases unmatched: 9. The length of the CDR3 is 15 residues. DNA of the CDR3: TGTGCCAGCACTTCTCCGTCTAGCGGGTACAATGAGCAGTTCTTC. It encodes CASTSPSSGYNEQFF.

The V gene is TRBV11-1, the J gene TRBJ1-3, with D unclear. The CDR3 contains 15 residues. V lost 1 base to trimming and J lost 2 bases, with 9 bases between them. The germline V gene encodes CDR1 SGHAT and CDR2 FQDESV (reference sequence). The CDR3 region is CASSLVALPGNTIYF. The DNA of the CDR3 is TGTGCCAGCAGCTTAGTGGCTTTACCTGGAAACACCATATATTTT.

V gene TRBV29-1 combines with J gene TRBJ2-7; D gene ambiguous. The V gene lost 7 bases and the J gene lost 1 base, with 14 bases spanning the gap. The CDR3 is 13 amino acids. Germline V lookup: CDR1 SQVTM, CDR2 ANQGSEA. The CDR3 DNA reads TGCAGCGCGACCCTGGCAGTTTCCTACGAGCAGTACTTC. This codes for CSATLAVSYEQYF.

This clone was seen just once. V gene TRBV9 combines with J gene TRBJ2-2, with 8 bases that match TRBD1. V was pared by 0 bases and J by 0 bases, with 4 bases of the junction left unmatched. The CDR3 consists of 17 residues. Germline V gives CDR1 SGDLS, CDR2 YYNGEE. The CDR3 nucleotides are TGTGCCAGCAGCGTAGAATGGGACAGGACGAACACCGGGGAGCTGTTTTTT. As protein: CASSVEWDRTNTGELFF. The variable domain in full, with the rest retrieved from reference TRBV9 and TRBJ2-2, is DSGVTQTPKHLITATGQRVTLRCSPRSGDLSVYWYQQSLDQGLQFLIQYYNGEERAKGNILERFSAQQFPDLHSELNLSSLELGDSALYFCASSVEWDRTNTGELFFGEGSRLTVL.

The CDR3 bases are TGTGCCAGCAGCGGGGGACTAGCGGGAGATGGATACGAGCAGTACTTC. It translates to CASSGGLAGDGYEQYF. This chain joins TRBV9 and TRBJ2-7, with 14 bases matching TRBD2. V lost 3 bases, J lost 4 bases, and 6 bases stayed unmatched. CDR3 length equals 16 residues. Germline CDR1 is SGDLS and CDR2 is YYNGEE.

This chain uses TRBV28 with TRBJ2-5; 8 bases align to TRBD2. Germline V gene sequence: CDR1 MDHEN, CDR2 SYDVKM. The CDR3 contains 14 residues. Trimming at V came to 6 bases and at J to 5 bases, leaving 8 bases not matched to a gene. The CDR3 here is CASRPPGGPETQYF. CDR3 nucleotides: TGTGCCAGCAGACCGCCGGGAGGGCCGGAGACCCAGTACTTC. Based on the CDR3 plus reference TRBV28 and TRBJ2-5, the full variable domain is DVKVTQSSRYLVKRTGEKVFLECVQDMDHENMFWYRQDPGLGLRLIYFSYDVKMKEKGDIPEGYSVSREKKERFSLILESASTNQTSMYLCASRPPGGPETQYFGPGTRLLVL.

J is TRBJ2-5 and V is TRBV7-6, with a weak D call TRBD1 (6 bases). Germline V lookup: CDR1 SGHVS, CDR2 FNYEAQ. The ends were cut back, 4 bases at V and 5 bases at J, with 17 bases in the middle. This CDR3 spans 15 amino acids. CDR3 sequence reads: CASSWDGQPGETQYF. In DNA, the CDR3 is TGTGCCAGCAGCTGGGACGGACAGCCCGGGGAGACCCAGTACTTC.

This chain uses TRBV5-1 with TRBJ2-7; 7 bases agree with TRBD1. The V gene's germline CDR1 is SGHRS and CDR2 YFSETQ. The CDR3 runs 14 residues. V dropped 4 bases and J dropped 2; count of bases not matched to a gene: 6. CDR3 bases: TGCGCCAGCAGCCCACCAGACAGGGCCTACGAGCAGTACTTC. Protein sequence: CASSPPDRAYEQYF.

The rearrangement links TRBV5-4 to TRBJ2-7, with 8 bases matching TRBD1. There are 16 residues in the CDR3. Trimming at V came to 3 bases and at J to 0 bases, leaving 8 bases not matched to a gene. Germline lookup yields CDR1 SGHNT and CDR2 YYREEE (reference sequence). The CDR3 is CASSYAPTGASYEQYF. The CDR3, as DNA: TGTGCCAGCAGCTACGCTCCGACAGGGGCCTCCTACGAGCAGTACTTC.

The chain uses TRBV20-1 and TRBJ2-5; D unclear. The CDR3 covers 12 residues. The germline gives CDR1 DFQATT, CDR2 SNEGSKA (reference sequence). Trimming left V 3 bases short and J 2 bases short, with 7 bases between. CDR3: CSASSRQETQYF. DNA for the CDR3: TGCAGTGCTAGTTCCAGACAAGAGACCCAGTACTTC.

This chain joins TRBV7-2 and TRBJ1-2, with 7 bases identical to TRBD1. After removal of 1 base from V and 5 bases from J, the junction contained 4 bases not matched to a gene. This CDR3 has 14 amino acids. The germline V gene has CDR1 SGHTA and CDR2 FQGNSA. The CDR3 here is CASSLGGTVYGYTF. The CDR3 coding sequence is TGTGCCAGCAGCTTAGGGGGGACAGTATATGGCTACACCTTC.

This clone was recorded once. The chain is built from TRBV5-1 and TRBJ1-2; TRBD1 matches 8 bases. The V and J ends lost 8 bases and 2 bases, in that order; junction bases with no gene match: 2. The CDR3 is 12 amino acids. CDR1 is SGHRS, CDR2 YFSETQ, per germline. CDR3 nucleotide sequence: TGCGCCAGTAGGGACAGGAACTATGGCTACACCTTC. This gives the protein CASRDRNYGYTF. Filled out from reference TRBV5-1 and TRBJ1-2, the complete variable domain reads KAGVTQTPRYLIKTRGQQVTLSCSPISGHRSVSWYQQTPGQGLQFLFEYFSETQRNKGNFPGRFSGRQFSNSRSEMNVSTLELGDSALYLCASRDRNYGYTFGSGTRLTVV.

The gene calls are TRBV18 and TRBJ1-5, with 7 positions matching TRBD1. Trimming cost V 3 bases and J 12 bases; bases outside gene matches: 8. The CDR3 extends over 13 amino acids. Germline assignment: CDR1 KGHSH and CDR2 LQKENI. DNA of the CDR3: TGTGCCAGCTCACCGGGACAGACAGGGCTCCAGCATTTT. Amino acids: CASSPGQTGLQHF.

This clone was observed a single time. The chain combines TRBV6-5 with TRBJ1-1; 8 nucleotides agree with TRBD1. This CDR3 has 14 residues. Per the germline V gene, CDR1 is MNHEY and CDR2 is SVGAGI. V shed 7 bases and J 3 bases; nucleotides not matched to a gene: 7. The CDR3 DNA reads TGTGCCAGCACTCCGACAGGGGCCCACACTGAAGCTTTCTTT. This translates into CASTPTGAHTEAFF.

The gene calls are TRBV18 and TRBJ1-4; D may be TRBD1 (5 bases). In germline, CDR1 is KGHSH, CDR2 LQKENI. Deletions cut 2 bases from V and 5 bases from J, with 12 bases between. The CDR3 is 15 residues long. CDR3 DNA: TGTGCCAGCTCACCAATCACAGGCGAAAATGAAAAACTGTTTTTT. It specifies CASSPITGENEKLFF.

This chain uses TRBV16 with TRBJ1-1; D is unresolved. Germline values: CDR1 KGHSY, CDR2 FQNENV. The V and J ends lost 1 base and 4 bases respectively, with 4 bases between them. There are 12 residues in the CDR3. The DNA for the CDR3 is TGTGCCAGCAGCCAATACGGCACTGAAGCTTTCTTT. Residues: CASSQYGTEAFF. Full variable domain (remainder filled in from reference TRBV16 and TRBJ1-1): GEEVAQTPKHLVRGEGQKAKLYCAPIKGHSYVFWYQQVLKNEFKFLISFQNENVFDETGMPKERFSAKCLPNSPCSLEIQATKLEDSAVYFCASSQYGTEAFFGQGTRLTVV.

The rearrangement links TRBV5-1 to TRBJ2-7; tentative D call: TRBD2 (5 bases). The germline CDR1 and CDR2 sequences are SGHRS and YFSETQ. V was pared by 0 bases and J by 3 bases, with 13 bases between. The CDR3 is 15 residues long. CDR3 amino acids: CASSLEGGSNYEQYF. DNA for the CDR3: TGCGCCAGCAGCTTGGAGGGCGGGTCTAACTACGAGCAGTACTTC.

This chain uses TRBV19 with TRBJ1-1; D unclear. V lost 3 bases, J lost 4 bases, and 9 bases lay in between. Germline V CDR1 and CDR2: LNHDA, SQIVND (reference sequence). This CDR3 is 13 amino acids long. CDR3 sequence (DNA): TGTGCCAGTAGTATTAAAGTCAGCACTGAAGCTTTCTTT. Translating gives CASSIKVSTEAFF.

The chain employs TRBV28 and TRBJ1-3; weak D call: TRBD1 (5 bases). Per germline, CDR1 MDHEN and CDR2 SYDVKM. V was cut by 1 base and J by 9 bases, with 10 bases left in between. This CDR3 has 13 residues. CDR3 residues: CASSLSGAVTIYF. In DNA, the CDR3 is TGTGCCAGCAGTTTATCTGGGGCAGTCACCATATATTTT.

The chain couples TRBV5-4 to TRBJ1-2; D gene uncertain. V was clipped by 3 bases and J by 3 bases, with 9 bases between them. The CDR3 is made up of 13 amino acids. Germline-derived CDR1 and CDR2 are SGHNT and YYREEE (reference sequence). CDR3 loop: CASSSVRDYGYTF. The CDR3 DNA sequence: TGTGCCAGCAGCTCCGTACGGGACTATGGCTACACCTTC.

V gene TRBV4-1 combines with J gene TRBJ1-4, with 10 bases lining up with TRBD1. The CDR3 extends over 14 amino acids. V lost 8 bases, J lost 5 bases, and 5 bases stayed unmatched. Germline V lookup: CDR1 MGHRA, CDR2 YSYEKL. The CDR3 DNA follows: TGCGCCAGCGGAGCGGGACAGGGGAATGAAAAACTGTTTTTT. Encoded protein: CASGAGQGNEKLFF.

A single count supports this clone. The gene calls are TRBV6-2 or TRBV6-3 and TRBJ2-7, with TRBD1 matching 8 bases. Per germline, CDR1 MNHEY and CDR2 SVGEGT. The CDR3 loop spans 13 amino acids. V gave up 8 bases and J gave up 3 bases; unmatched junction bases: 6. The CDR3 coding sequence is TGTGCCAGCGGCCAGACAGGGGACTACGAGCAGTACTTC. This codes for CASGQTGDYEQYF.

The chain couples TRBV4-2 to TRBJ1-4, with D uncertain. Trimming pared 1 base from V and 0 bases from J, leaving 6 bases between. The CDR3 loop spans 15 amino acids. Germline V gives CDR1 LGHNA, CDR2 YNFKEQ. The DNA of the CDR3 is TGTGCCAGCAGCCAAGGGCCCGCAACTAATGAAAAACTGTTTTTT. It is translated as CASSQGPATNEKLFF.

The V and J genes are TRBV19 and TRBJ1-1, with TRBD1 as a possible D gene (6 bases). CDR1 and CDR2 from the germline V gene are LNHDA and SQIVND (reference sequence). The germline V and J ends were trimmed by 10 bases and 0 bases, with 12 bases remaining between them. This CDR3 has 13 amino acids. In DNA, the CDR3 is TGTGCCATCTCTCAGGGGCTGAACACTGAAGCTTTCTTT. The encoded protein is CAISQGLNTEAFF.

This clone was seen just once. The chain employs TRBV9 and TRBJ2-7, with 11 bases lining up with TRBD1. Germline V gene lookup returns CDR1 SGDLS and CDR2 YYNGEE. J gave up 7 bases and V 1 base, and 4 bases lay outside the gene matches. This CDR3 contains 14 residues. This CDR3 is CASSVTGQGGEQYF. DNA of the CDR3: TGTGCCAGCAGCGTAACGGGACAGGGGGGTGAGCAGTACTTC.

The chain joins TRBV19 to TRBJ2-3, with 8 bases that match TRBD2. The CDR3 loop spans 16 amino acids. Germline loops: CDR1 LNHDA, CDR2 SQIVND (reference sequence). The J segment lost 2 bases and the V segment lost 3 bases, leaving 7 bases of the junction unmatched. CDR3: CASSILPAGATDTQYF. The CDR3 nucleotides are TGTGCCAGTAGTATCCTACCAGCGGGGGCCACAGATACGCAGTATTTT.

The rearrangement uses TRBV10-3 and TRBJ2-7; 9 bases agree with TRBD1. V gave up 0 bases and J gave up 2 bases; unmatched junction bases: 8. Germline CDR1 and CDR2: ENHRY and SYGVKD. CDR3 length: 17 residues. CDR3 sequence: CAISESASGTGTYEQYF. CDR3 nucleotide sequence: TGTGCCATCAGTGAGTCCGCCTCCGGGACAGGGACCTACGAGCAGTACTTC.

Note on this clone: This CDR3 is also generated by other DNA sequences in the sample. The chain links TRBV7-2 to TRBJ1-1; TRBD1 matches 8 bases. Looked up from germline, CDR1 is SGHTA and CDR2 is FQGNSA. This CDR3 has 14 amino acids. After removal of 2 bases from V and 4 bases from J, the junction contained 3 bases not matched to a gene. CDR3 residues: CASSLQGAPTEAFF. The DNA of the CDR3 is TGTGCCAGCAGCTTACAGGGGGCGCCCACTGAAGCTTTCTTT.